The text below deals with one T cell receptor beta chain. The data originate from a study of control samples from healthy donors and cancer patients. The method was immunoSEQ multiplex PCR; TCRdb's version includes in-frame clones alone and lacks a portion of them. The table lists 150,000 to 200,000 clones, around 90% of them singletons, with around 5% in the top ten. What was sequenced was blood. The sequence was obtained from a woman aged 25 to 45 in good health.

CDR3 amino acids: CAEEGGGYGYTF. The CDR3 DNA reads TGTGCCGAAGAGGGGGGAGGCTATGGCTACACCTTC. The chain has TRBV9 and TRBJ1-2, with a weak D call TRBD1 (6 bases). CDR3 length: 12 residues. The ends were cut back, 10 bases at V and 4 bases at J, with 14 bases in the middle. Germline CDR1 reads SGDLS; CDR2 reads YYNGEE. Together with reference TRBV9 and TRBJ1-2, the CDR3 gives the full variable domain: DSGVTQTPKHLITATGQRVTLRCSPRSGDLSVYWYQQSLDQGLQFLIQYYNGEERAKGNILERFSAQQFPDLHSELNLSSLELGDSALYFCAEEGGGYGYTFGSGTRLTVV.